This is a list of T cell receptor beta chains from one sample in a study of cytomegalovirus exposure and HLA in healthy donors. TCRdb's table, derived via immunoSEQ multiplex PCR, lists solely in-frame clones and lacks some. The table includes 69,000 or so clones, 60% to 75% detected once. Specimen: PBMCs. Receptor source: a woman aged 55-69 years in good health and CMV-seropositive. The CDR3 runs from the conserved cysteine through the conserved F or W. D genes are given only for firm matches. Clone size is given for some rows only: seen once, a few or many times, or a class if the clone is expanded.

J gene: TRBJ1-1; clone size: -; CDR3 length: 14; D gene: -; V gene: TRBV5-5; CDR3 DNA: TGTGCCAGCAGCTTGAGGAGGGCGCGGACTGAAGCTTTCTTT; CDR3 protein: CASSLRRARTEAFF
J gene: TRBJ1-4; clone size: -; CDR3 length: 15; D gene: -; V gene: TRBV6-5; CDR3 DNA: TGTGCCAGTCATGCAGGGGCAGCAACTAATGAAAAACTGTTTTTT; CDR3 protein: CASHAGAATNEKLFF
J gene: TRBJ2-3; clone size: -; CDR3 length: 19; D gene: -; V gene: TRBV4-2; CDR3 DNA: TGTGCCAGCAGCCAAGATATAAGGACTACCTATTCTAGCACAGATACGCAGTATTTT; CDR3 protein: CASSQDIRTTYSSTDTQYF
J gene: TRBJ1-2; clone size: -; CDR3 length: 13; D gene: -; V gene: TRBV30; CDR3 DNA: TGTGCCTGGACCCCCGGCGAGGGTAGTGGCTACACCTTC; CDR3 protein: CAWTPGEGSGYTF
J gene: TRBJ1-1; clone size: few; CDR3 length: 18; D gene: -; V gene: TRBV4-1; CDR3 DNA: TGCGCCAGCAGCCCTCCCCCCTTAAGAGGACAGAAGAACACTGAAGCTTTCTTT; CDR3 protein: CASSPPPLRGQKNTEAFF
J gene: TRBJ2-7; clone size: -; CDR3 length: 13; D gene: TRBD1; V gene: TRBV19; CDR3 DNA: TGTGCCAGTAGCCCCGGACAGGTCTACGAGCAGTACTTC; CDR3 protein: CASSPGQVYEQYF
J gene: TRBJ2-1; clone size: -; CDR3 length: 16; D gene: TRBD2; V gene: TRBV6-1; CDR3 DNA: TGTGCCAGCAGTGGAACTAGCGGGAGTATATTGAATGAGCAGTTCTTC; CDR3 protein: CASSGTSGSILNEQFF
J gene: TRBJ2-2; clone size: -; CDR3 length: 15; D gene: TRBD2; V gene: TRBV4-1; CDR3 DNA: TGCGCCAGCAGCCAAGTGGCGGGAGCCACCGGGGAGCTGTTTTTT; CDR3 protein: CASSQVAGATGELFF
J gene: TRBJ1-2; clone size: -; CDR3 length: 16; D gene: -; V gene: TRBV5-6; CDR3 DNA: TGTGCCAGCAGCTTAGGCCCCGGAGGCTCCGGCTATGGCTACACCTTC; CDR3 protein: CASSLGPGGSGYGYTF
J gene: TRBJ2-3; clone size: -; CDR3 length: 17; D gene: TRBD2; V gene: TRBV27; CDR3 DNA: TGTGCCAGCAGTTTATCTCCTAGCGGGAGGGGGTCGGGTACGCAGTATTTT; CDR3 protein: CASSLSPSGRGSGTQYF
J gene: TRBJ1-6; clone size: -; CDR3 length: 19; D gene: -; V gene: TRBV2; CDR3 DNA: TGTGCCAGCAGTGAAGCGAGGGCGCGTCGGGGCTCCTATAATTCACCCCTCCACTTT; CDR3 protein: CASSEARARRGSYNSPLHF
J gene: TRBJ2-7; clone size: -; CDR3 length: 14; D gene: -; V gene: TRBV27; CDR3 DNA: TGTGCCAGCAGTTTAAGGGAAAGGAGGCGCGAGCAGTACTTC; CDR3 protein: CASSLRERRREQYF
J gene: TRBJ2-2; clone size: -; CDR3 length: 15; D gene: -; V gene: TRBV18; CDR3 DNA: TGTGCCAGCTCACCATCACAGGGGAACACCGGGGAGCTGTTTTTT; CDR3 protein: CASSPSQGNTGELFF
J gene: TRBJ2-2; clone size: -; CDR3 length: 14; D gene: TRBD2; V gene: TRBV5-1; CDR3 DNA: TGCGCCAGCAGCTTTAGGACTAGTCCCGGGGAGCTGTTTTTT; CDR3 protein: CASSFRTSPGELFF
J gene: TRBJ1-5; clone size: -; CDR3 length: 13; D gene: TRBD1; V gene: TRBV6-1; CDR3 DNA: TGTGCCAGCCGGGGACAGGTCAATCAGCCCCAGCATTTT; CDR3 protein: CASRGQVNQPQHF
J gene: TRBJ2-1; clone size: -; CDR3 length: 16; D gene: -; V gene: TRBV5-1; CDR3 DNA: TGCGCCAGCAGCTTGGCTTCGCGGAGCTCCTACAATGAGCAGTTCTTC; CDR3 protein: CASSLASRSSYNEQFF
J gene: TRBJ2-3; clone size: -; CDR3 length: 19; D gene: -; V gene: TRBV29-1; CDR3 DNA: TGCAGCGTTGAGTGGAACCCCCCCTCTAGCGTCTACCGCACAGATACGCAGTATTTT; CDR3 protein: CSVEWNPPSSVYRTDTQYF
J gene: TRBJ1-5; clone size: once; CDR3 length: 15; D gene: -; V gene: TRBV6-4; CDR3 DNA: TGTGCCAGCAGAAGGACAGCGGGGGGCAATCAGCCCCAGCATTTT; CDR3 protein: CASRRTAGGNQPQHF